This TCR beta chain was observed in a study of T cells after yellow fever vaccination. General study findings and limits: Of the clonotypes, a small share occurred in both CD4 and CD8 compartments.

In the case of this clonotype: The antigen is unknown.

TCR cDNA, made by 5'RACE template switching, carried an added universal primer site and UMIs. One entry per CDR3 protein, called by TCRdb with MiXCR from the 5' RACE reads. Of around 600,000 distinct CDR3 sequences in the sample, about 12% are singletons; the top ten hold more than 12%. This specimen was PBMCs, taken on the day of the yellow fever booster vaccination. The receptor was isolated from a man aged 30-40 years who received the YFV17D yellow fever vaccine.

The CDR3 spells CASSPSGGTREQYF. In DNA form, the CDR3 reads TGCGCCAGCAGCCCGTCGGGAGGGACAAGGGAGCAGTACTTC. The rearrangement uses TRBV5-1 and TRBJ2-7, with 8 bases lining up with TRBD2. The length of the CDR3 is 14 residues. The germline gives CDR1 SGHRS, CDR2 YFSETQ. The trim removed 4 bases at V and 7 bases at J, leaving 10 bases unmatched.